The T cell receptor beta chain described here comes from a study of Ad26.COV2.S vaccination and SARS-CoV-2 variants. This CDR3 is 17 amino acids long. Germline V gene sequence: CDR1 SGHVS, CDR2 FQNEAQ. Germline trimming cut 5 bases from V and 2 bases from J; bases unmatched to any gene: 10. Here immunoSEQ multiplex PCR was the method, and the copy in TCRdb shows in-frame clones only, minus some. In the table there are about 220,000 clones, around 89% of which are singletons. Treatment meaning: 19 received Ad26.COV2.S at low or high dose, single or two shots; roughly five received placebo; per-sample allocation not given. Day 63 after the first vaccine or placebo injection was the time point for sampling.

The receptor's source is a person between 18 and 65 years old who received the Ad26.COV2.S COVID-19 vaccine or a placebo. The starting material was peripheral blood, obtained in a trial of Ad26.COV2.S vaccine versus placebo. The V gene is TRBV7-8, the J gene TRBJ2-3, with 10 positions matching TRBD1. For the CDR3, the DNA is TGTGCCAGCAGCCCCTCCCCGGGACAGGGGTCCACAGATACGCAGTATTTT. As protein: CASSPSPGQGSTDTQYF.